This T cell receptor beta chain is drawn from a study of identical twins. TCRdb independently ran MiXCR on the 5' RACE reads; one entry per CDR3 protein. This sample carries roughly 200,000 distinct CDR3 sequences, roughly 15% of them seen once, and the ten largest clones take roughly two fifths. The table lists this clonotype with a few counts. Trimming left V 5 bases short and J 3 bases short, with 14 bases between. CDR3 length: 14 amino acids. Germline V gene sequence: CDR1 SEHNR, CDR2 FQNEAQ (reference sequence). This same sample was also taken into another study, of T cells expressing NK-cell markers.

Sequencing input: CD8+ T cells sorted from blood. The sequence derives from a woman younger than 30 in good health. J is TRBJ2-7 and V is TRBV7-9; D is tentatively TRBD1 or TRBD2 (5 bases each). The CDR3 reads CASSLSGGDYEQYF. The CDR3 DNA is TGTGCCAGCAGCCTCTCTGGGGGAGACTACGAGCAGTACTTC. The variable domain in full, with the rest retrieved from reference TRBV7-9 and TRBJ2-7, is DTGVSQNPRHKITKRGQNVTFRCDPISEHNRLYWYRQTLGQGPEFLTYFQNEAQLEKSRLLSDRFSAERPKGSFSTLEIQRTEQGDSAMYLCASSLSGGDYEQYFGPGTRLTVT.